This TCR beta chain is from a study of CXCR3-negative and CXCR3-positive naive CD8 T cells. The authors prepared UMI-labeled TRB cDNA libraries by 5' RACE. TCRdb re-called the 5' RACE reads and gives one entry per CDR3 protein, without DNA. This sample's table has about 38,000 distinct CDR3 sequences. From germline, CDR1 is LGHNA and CDR2 YSLEER. The CDR3 contains 16 residues. The chain carries TRBV4-3 and TRBJ1-1; the TCRdb D gene call, TRBD1, has no DNA to confirm it. The source is a human donor in good health. Some clones in this sample may be carry-over from other donors' samples. The sequencing input was memory CD8+ T cells from blood. The CDR3 sequence: CASSQDRQLLGAEAFF.